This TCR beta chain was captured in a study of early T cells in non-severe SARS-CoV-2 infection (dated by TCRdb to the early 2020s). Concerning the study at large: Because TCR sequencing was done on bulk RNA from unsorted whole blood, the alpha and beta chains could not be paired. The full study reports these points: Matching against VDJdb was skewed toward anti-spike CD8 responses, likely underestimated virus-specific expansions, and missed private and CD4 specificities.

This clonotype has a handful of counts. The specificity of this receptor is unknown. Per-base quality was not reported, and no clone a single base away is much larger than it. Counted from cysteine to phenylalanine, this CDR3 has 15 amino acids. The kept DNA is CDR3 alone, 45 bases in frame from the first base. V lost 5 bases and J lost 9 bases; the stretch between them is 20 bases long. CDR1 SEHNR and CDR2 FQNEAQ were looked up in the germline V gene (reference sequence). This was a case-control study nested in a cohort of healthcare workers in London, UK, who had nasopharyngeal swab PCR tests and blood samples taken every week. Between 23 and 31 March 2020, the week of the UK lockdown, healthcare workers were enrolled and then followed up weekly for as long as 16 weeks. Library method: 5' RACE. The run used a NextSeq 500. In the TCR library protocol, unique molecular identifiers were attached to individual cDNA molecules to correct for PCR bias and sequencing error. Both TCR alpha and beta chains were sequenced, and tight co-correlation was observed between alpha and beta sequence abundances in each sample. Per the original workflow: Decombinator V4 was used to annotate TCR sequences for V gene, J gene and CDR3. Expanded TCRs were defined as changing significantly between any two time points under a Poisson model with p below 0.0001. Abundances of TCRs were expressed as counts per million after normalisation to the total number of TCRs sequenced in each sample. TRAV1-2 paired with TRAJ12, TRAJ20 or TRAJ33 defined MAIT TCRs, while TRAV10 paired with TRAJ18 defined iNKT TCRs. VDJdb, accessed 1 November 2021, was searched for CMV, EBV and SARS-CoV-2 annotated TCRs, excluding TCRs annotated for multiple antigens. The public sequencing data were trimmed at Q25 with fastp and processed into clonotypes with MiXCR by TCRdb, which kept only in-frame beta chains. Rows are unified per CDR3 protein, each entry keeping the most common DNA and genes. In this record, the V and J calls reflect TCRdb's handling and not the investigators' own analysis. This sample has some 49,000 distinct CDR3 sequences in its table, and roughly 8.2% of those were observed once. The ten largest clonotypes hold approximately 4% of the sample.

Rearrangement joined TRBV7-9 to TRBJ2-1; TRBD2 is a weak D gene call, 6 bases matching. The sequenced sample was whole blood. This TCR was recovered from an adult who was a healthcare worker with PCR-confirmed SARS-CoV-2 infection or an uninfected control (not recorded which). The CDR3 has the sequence CASSPWTGFGGEQFF. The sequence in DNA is TGTGCCAGCAGCCCTTGGACTGGATTCGGGGGTGAGCAGTTCTTC.